The 25 T cell receptor beta chains below come from one sample, sequenced in a study of tissue T cells after allogeneic stem cell transplantation. The method was immunoSEQ multiplex PCR; TCRdb's version includes in-frame clones alone and lacks a portion of them. The sample includes some 9,300 clones, around 33% seen only once; the top ten take 4.5% to 5.5%. Noted time point: mouse harvest day 14 after allogeneic transplant. The graft held 10^6 splenic CD5+ T cells and 10^7 T-cell-depleted bone marrow cells. Sequencing was performed on skin. Source of these receptors: a female BALB/c mouse given C57BL/6 T cells with graft-versus-host disease after an allogeneic hematopoietic cell transplant.

This clone has more than one count but fewer than ten. The gene names given are mouse names. Read sequence stops 1 residue before the CDR3 end, and the germline J gene provides the missing end. The V call is TRBV13-1, the J call TRBJ2-7, with 7 bases fitting TRBD1. CDR3 length: 12 amino acids. Germline V CDR1 and CDR2: NSHNY, SYGAGN. With V trimmed by 2 bases and J by 5 bases, 1 base remained unmatched. CDR3: CASSETGHEQYF. Incomplete CDR3 DNA: TGTGCCAGCAGTGAGACAGGGCATGAACAGTAC.

Remarks on this clone: The listed genes are named as in mouse. Sequencing ends 1 residue short of the CDR3 end; the germline J gene provides the rest. This chain connects TRBV16 to TRBJ1-1, with 7 bases fitting TRBD1. Trimming took 1 base from V and 5 from J; bases not matched to a gene: 1. This CDR3 has 13 amino acids. Germline V gene data show CDR1 as SGHSA and CDR2 as FRNQAP. CDR3 region: CASSLGQGTEVFF. The sequenced part of the CDR3 DNA is TGTGCAAGCAGCTTAGGACAGGGAACAGAAGTCTTC. The variable domain in full, with the rest retrieved from reference TRBV16 and TRBJ1-1, is NAGVIQTPRHKVTGKGQEATLWCEPISGHSAVFWYRQTIVQGLEFLTYFRNQAPIDDSGMPKERFSAQMPNQSHSTLKIQSTQPQDSAVYLCASSLGQGTEVFFGKGTRLTVV.

Note on this clone: The gene names here belong to mouse. From the germline J gene comes the end of the CDR3, since the read stops 1 residue before it. This sample also contains other DNA sequences that code for the same CDR3. The chain employs TRBV15 and TRBJ1-1; a possible D gene is TRBD1 (5 bases). Germline loops: CDR1 SGHND, CDR2 FRSKSL. The CDR3 runs to 13 residues. The V and J ends lost 3 bases and 1 base respectively, with 6 bases between them. CDR3 bases read: TGTGCCAGCAGTTTGGGGGAAAACACAGAAGTCTTC. This codes for CASSLGENTEVF. The full CDR3 protein is CASSLGENTEVFF.

This clone was counted only a few times. Gene names and germline refer to mouse. Other DNA sequences in this sample translate to the same CDR3. The part of the CDR3 DNA that was read is TGTGCCAGCAGTCTGTCAGGGGATGAACAGTAC. This codes for CASSLSGDEQY. Given in full, the CDR3 is CASSLSGDEQYF. The rearrangement links TRBV26 to TRBJ2-7, with TRBD1 as a possible D gene (5 bases). The CDR3 extends 1 residue past the end of the read, so its final part is completed from the germline J gene. Trimming took 0 bases from V and 5 from J, leaving 5 bases between them. Germline V lookup: CDR1 KGHPV, CDR2 FQNQEV (reference sequence). The CDR3 extends over 12 amino acids.

Comment on this clone: The genes and germline here are from mouse. The read ends 1 residue early relative to the CDR3; the germline J gene fills the gap. The V gene is TRBV5, the J gene TRBJ2-5, with 8 positions matching TRBD2. There are 16 residues in the CDR3. The trim removed 2 bases at V and 1 base at J, leaving 5 bases unmatched. Germline assignment: CDR1 LGHNA and CDR2 YNLKQL (reference sequence). The DNA read from the CDR3 is TGTGCCAGCAGCCAAAGGATCTGGGGGGACCAAGACACCCAGTAC. Translated, it gives CASSQRIWGDQDTQY. The CDR3 as a whole reads CASSQRIWGDQDTQYF.

By its share, this clone is medium-sized. Gene names are the mouse ones. The CDR3 end is not reached by the read, which stops 1 residue before it; the germline J gene fills it in. This chain links TRBV26 with TRBJ2-4; no reliable D call. Germline V lookup: CDR1 KGHPV, CDR2 FQNQEV (reference sequence). V lost 0 bases and J 4 bases, leaving 5 bases between the germline ends. The CDR3 is 13 residues long. This CDR3 is CASSLSAENTLYF. The DNA read from the CDR3 is TGTGCCAGCAGTCTGTCGGCAGAAAACACCTTGTAC. Full variable domain (outside the CDR3, taken from reference TRBV26 and TRBJ2-4): NSKVIQTPRYLVKGQGQKAKMRCIPEKGHPVVFWYQQNKNNEFKFLINFQNQEVLQQIDMTEKRFSAECPSNSPCSLEIQSSEAGDSALYLCASSLSAENTLYFGAGTRLSVL.

Sample share makes this clone medium-sized. The gene symbols are mouse symbols. The read ends 1 residue shy of where the CDR3 ends; the end is completed using the germline J gene. V usage is TRBV26 and J usage is TRBJ1-2, with D possibly being TRBD1 (5 bases). Germline V gives CDR1 KGHPV, CDR2 FQNQEV (reference sequence). V gave up 3 bases and J gave up 4 bases, with 9 bases separating them. The CDR3 covers 13 residues. Incomplete CDR3 DNA: TGTGCCAGCAGTCTAAGGGGCAGCTCCGACTACACC. This gives the protein CASSLRGSSDYT. The whole CDR3 reads CASSLRGSSDYTF.

Notes on this clone: It may be a read error: a sequence one base away is much more abundant. Gene names are the mouse ones. The CDR3 end is not reached by the read, which stops 1 residue before it; the germline J gene fills it in. This sample includes further DNA sequences coding for the same CDR3. The rearrangement uses TRBV26 and TRBJ1-4; a weak D match, TRBD1 (6 bases). The germline V and J ends were trimmed by 6 bases and 0 bases, with 8 bases remaining between them. CDR1 KGHPV and CDR2 FQNQEV come from the germline V gene (reference sequence). The CDR3 is 14 amino acids. The CDR3 sequence: CASSPGVSNERLFF. The sequenced CDR3 bases are TGTGCCAGCAGCCCAGGGGTTTCCAACGAAAGATTATTT.

This clone was counted a few times. Mouse names are used for the genes. The sequenced fragment ends 1 residue before the CDR3 boundary, so the rest is inferred from the germline J gene. The rearrangement uses TRBV23 and TRBJ2-2; the DNA was not used to check the table's D call, TRBD1. The length of the CDR3 is 15 residues. Germline loops: CDR1 KGHTA, CDR2 FQNQQP. CDR3 loop: CSSSQAGQNTGQLYF. The part of the CDR3 DNA that was read is TGCTCCAGCAGTCAAGCGGGACAGAACACCGGGCAGCTCTAC.

In regard to this clone: Each gene name is a mouse one. The sequenced fragment ends 1 residue before the CDR3 boundary, so the rest is inferred from the germline J gene. The rearrangement uses TRBV3 and TRBJ2-4; TRBD2 aligns across 9 bases. CDR3 length: 15 residues. Trimming took 4 bases from V and 4 from J; bases not matched to a gene: 6. The germline CDR1 and CDR2 sequences are SNHLY and FYNGKV (reference sequence). CDR3 DNA, as far as it was read: TGTGCCAGCAGCTCCTCGACTGGGGGCAAAAACACCTTGTAC. This codes for CASSSSTGGKNTLY. The CDR3 reads in full as CASSSSTGGKNTLYF.

Concerning this clone: These gene names are mouse names. The read is 1 residue too short to cover the CDR3 end, so that end is filled in from the germline J gene. The rearrangement joins TRBV12-2 to TRBJ2-5; D ambiguous. V was shortened by 0 bases and J by 0 bases, with 6 bases between the two germline ends. CDR1 is SGHLS, CDR2 HYDKME, per germline. CDR3 length equals 14 residues. CDR3 bases read: TGTGCCAGCTCTCTCTCAATTAACCAAGACACCCAGTAC. It codes for CASSLSINQDTQY. The entire CDR3 reads CASSLSINQDTQYF. Supplemented by reference TRBV12-2 and TRBJ2-5, the full variable domain reads NSGVVQSPRYIIKGKGERSILKCIPISGHLSVAWYQQTQGQELKFFIQHYDKMERDKGNLPSRFSVQQFDDYHSEMNMSALELEDSAVYFCASSLSINQDTQYFGPGTRLLVL.

This clone was counted between two and nine times. Each gene name is a mouse one. Read sequence stops 1 residue before the CDR3 end, and the germline J gene provides the missing end. This chain links TRBV23 with TRBJ1-3; the tabulated D call, TRBD1, remains unverified against the DNA. Germline V gene sequence: CDR1 KGHTA, CDR2 FQNQQP. This CDR3 has 16 amino acids. The CDR3 bases that were read are TGCTCCAGCAGTCAACAGGGAGGATATACTGGAAATACGCTCTAT. Amino acid sequence: CSSSQQGGYTGNTLY. The complete CDR3 protein is CSSSQQGGYTGNTLYF.

Turning to this clone: The germline and genes are mouse ones. The CDR3 end falls 1 residue outside the read, so it is completed with the germline J gene. The chain uses TRBV5 and TRBJ2-2, with D uncertain. This CDR3 region has 12 residues. The V and J ends lost 0 bases and 4 bases respectively, with 0 bases between them. CDR1 and CDR2 (germline): LGHNA, YNLKQL (reference sequence). CDR3 bases read: TGTGCCAGCAGCCAAGACACCGGGCAGCTCTAC. The encoded protein is CASSQDTGQLY. The complete CDR3 protein is CASSQDTGQLYF.

Within the sample, this clone is medium-sized (0.01 to 0.1%). Gene names refer to mouse genes. The DNA ends 1 residue before the CDR3 does, and the rest of the CDR3 is filled in from the germline J gene. The V gene is TRBV26, the J gene TRBJ2-2; 7 bases line up with TRBD1. Germline CDR1 and CDR2: KGHPV and FQNQEV (reference sequence). The CDR3 spans 15 residues. Trimming cost V 6 bases and J 4 bases; bases outside gene matches: 8. CDR3 DNA (partial): TGTGCCAGCAGCCCACAGGGGAGAGGCACCGGGCAGCTCTAC. As protein: CASSPQGRGTGQLY. The CDR3 in full is CASSPQGRGTGQLYF.

This clone was counted between two and nine times. Gene names denote mouse genes. The read ends 1 residue early relative to the CDR3; the germline J gene fills the gap. The rearrangement links TRBV3 to TRBJ1-4; the D is unclear. The CDR3 has 14 amino acids. V was clipped by 3 bases and J by 0 bases, with 5 bases between them. CDR1 SNHLY and CDR2 FYNGKV come from the germline V gene (reference sequence). Partial CDR3 DNA: TGTGCCAGCAGCTTTACAATTTCCAACGAAAGATTATTT. Translated, it gives CASSFTISNERLF. The entire CDR3 reads CASSFTISNERLFF.

This clone showed up just a few times. Gene names and germline refer to mouse. The read is 1 residue too short to cover the CDR3 end, so that end is filled in from the germline J gene. J is TRBJ2-5 and V is TRBV12-2; 9 nucleotides match TRBD2. V lost 4 bases and J lost 3; bases outside the gene matches: 4. Germline CDR1 and CDR2: SGHLS and HYDKME. This CDR3 has 14 amino acids. CDR3 bases read: TGTGCCAGCTCCCCGGGACTGGGTCAAGACACCCAGTAC. Protein sequence: CASSPGLGQDTQY. The full CDR3 protein is CASSPGLGQDTQYF. Filled out from reference TRBV12-2 and TRBJ2-5, the complete variable domain reads NSGVVQSPRYIIKGKGERSILKCIPISGHLSVAWYQQTQGQELKFFIQHYDKMERDKGNLPSRFSVQQFDDYHSEMNMSALELEDSAVYFCASSPGLGQDTQYFGPGTRLLVL.

Comment on this clone: Mouse germline and gene names are used. The missing CDR3 end, 1 residue past where the read stops, is filled in from the germline J gene. The rearrangement uses TRBV16 and TRBJ2-5; D remains ambiguous. The CDR3 is 12 residues long. V was clipped by 0 bases and J by 7 bases, with 5 bases between them. Germline V gene lookup returns CDR1 SGHSA and CDR2 FRNQAP. The DNA read from the CDR3 is TGTGCAAGCAGCTTAGATATGAACACCCAGTAC. Translating gives CASSLDMNTQY. The entire CDR3 protein is CASSLDMNTQYF.

With respect to this clone: The germline and genes are mouse ones. The CDR3 is cut off 1 residue early in the read; its end comes from the germline J gene. The chain joins TRBV26 to TRBJ1-4; TRBD1 might be the D (5 bases). This CDR3 has 14 residues. Deletions cut 3 bases from V and 7 bases from J, with 12 bases between. The V gene's germline CDR1 is KGHPV and CDR2 FQNQEV (reference sequence). The covered CDR3 bases are TGTGCCAGCAGTCTAGGGCAGGGAGGCGAAAGATTATTT. This sequence encodes CASSLGQGGERLF. The entire CDR3 is CASSLGQGGERLFF. The whole variable domain, remainder taken from reference TRBV26 and TRBJ1-4, is NSKVIQTPRYLVKGQGQKAKMRCIPEKGHPVVFWYQQNKNNEFKFLINFQNQEVLQQIDMTEKRFSAECPSNSPCSLEIQSSEAGDSALYLCASSLGQGGERLFFGHGTKLSVL.

Points on this clone: Gene labels here are mouse ones. The read comes to an end 1 residue before the CDR3 does, leaving the germline J gene to fill in the end. This chain links TRBV1 with TRBJ1-6, with TRBD1 matching over 7 bases. TRBJ1-6 is placed among ORFs of uncertain function. Germline-derived CDR1 and CDR2 are NSQYPW and LRSPGD (reference sequence). This CDR3 spans 14 amino acids. With 2 bases clipped from V and 6 bases from J, the junction kept 1 base outside the gene matches. The CDR3 DNA, read in part, is TGCACCTGCAGTGCACGACAGGGTAATTCGCCCCTCTAC. This translates into CTCSARQGNSPLY. The entire CDR3 protein reads CTCSARQGNSPLYF.

Of note for this clone: The genes and germline here are from mouse. With the read ending 1 residue before the CDR3 end, the germline J gene is used to fill in that end. The chain uses TRBV26 and TRBJ2-7; D is ambiguous. The CDR3 consists of 14 residues. Germline assignment: CDR1 KGHPV and CDR2 FQNQEV (reference sequence). V shed 0 bases and J shed 2 bases, with 8 bases lying between them. The CDR3 bases that were read are TGTGCCAGCAGTCTGTCCCCGGGCCCCTATGAACAGTAC. It is translated as CASSLSPGPYEQY. The whole CDR3 region reads CASSLSPGPYEQYF.

With regard to this clone: Mouse gene names apply. The read ends 1 residue early relative to the CDR3; the germline J gene fills the gap. The rearrangement joins TRBV12-2 to TRBJ2-3; 8 bases are a match to TRBD2. CDR3 length: 14 residues. The V segment lost 1 base and the J segment 1 base; nucleotides outside the gene matches: 0. The V gene's germline CDR1 is SGHLS and CDR2 HYDKME. This chain's CDR3 is CASSLGLGAETLYF. The CDR3 DNA, read in part, is TGTGCCAGCTCTCTGGGACTGGGTGCAGAAACGCTGTAT.

As for this clone: Germline and genes: mouse. The CDR3 extends 1 residue past the end of the read, so its final part is completed from the germline J gene. The chain links TRBV20 to TRBJ2-7; tentative D call: TRBD1 (6 bases). The CDR3 covers 12 residues. V lost 3 bases to trimming and J lost 5 bases, with 11 bases between them. Germline V gene data show CDR1 as GFQATS and CDR2 as STVNSAI. Partial CDR3 DNA: TGTGGTGCTAGCAGGGGCGCGAATGAACAGTAC. Residues: CGASRGANEQY. The whole CDR3 is CGASRGANEQYF.

This clone has just a few counts. These gene names are mouse names. Read sequence stops 1 residue before the CDR3 end, and the germline J gene provides the missing end. The chain has TRBV26 and TRBJ1-5, with TRBD1 matching 7 bases. In germline, CDR1 is KGHPV, CDR2 FQNQEV (reference sequence). The length of the CDR3 is 16 residues. After removal of 4 bases from V and 2 bases from J, the junction contained 8 bases not matched to a gene. The sequenced part of the CDR3 DNA is TGTGCCAGCAGTCAACGAAGGGACAGCTACAACCAGGCTCCGCTT. Translated, it gives CASSQRRDSYNQAPL. The entire CDR3 protein reads CASSQRRDSYNQAPLF.

In its sample, this clone ranks as medium-sized. Mouse names are used for the genes. The read ends 1 residue early relative to the CDR3; the germline J gene fills the gap. V and J are TRBV26 and TRBJ1-1, with 7 bases lining up with TRBD1. The CDR3 sequence is 13 residues long. V trimming: 6 bases; J trimming: 0 bases; junction bases outside the gene matches: 1. Germline CDR1 reads KGHPV; CDR2 reads FQNQEV (reference sequence). CDR3 DNA, as far as it was read: TGTGCCAGCAGAGGGACAGCAAACACAGAAGTCTTC. Translation gives CASRGTANTEVF. The whole CDR3 reads CASRGTANTEVFF. Full variable domain (outside the CDR3, taken from reference TRBV26 and TRBJ1-1): NSKVIQTPRYLVKGQGQKAKMRCIPEKGHPVVFWYQQNKNNEFKFLINFQNQEVLQQIDMTEKRFSAECPSNSPCSLEIQSSEAGDSALYLCASRGTANTEVFFGKGTRLTVV.

This clone was counted between two and nine times. The listed genes are named as in mouse. The read ends 1 residue early relative to the CDR3; the germline J gene fills the gap. The chain couples TRBV1 to TRBJ1-5, with TRBD1 matching 8 bases. With 8 bases clipped from V and 0 bases from J, the junction kept 3 bases outside the gene matches. The CDR3 sequence is 14 residues long. Germline V gene lookup returns CDR1 NSQYPW and CDR2 LRSPGD (reference sequence). CDR3 region: CTCADRDNNQAPLF. The covered CDR3 bases are TGCACCTGCGCGGACAGGGATAACAACCAGGCTCCGCTT.